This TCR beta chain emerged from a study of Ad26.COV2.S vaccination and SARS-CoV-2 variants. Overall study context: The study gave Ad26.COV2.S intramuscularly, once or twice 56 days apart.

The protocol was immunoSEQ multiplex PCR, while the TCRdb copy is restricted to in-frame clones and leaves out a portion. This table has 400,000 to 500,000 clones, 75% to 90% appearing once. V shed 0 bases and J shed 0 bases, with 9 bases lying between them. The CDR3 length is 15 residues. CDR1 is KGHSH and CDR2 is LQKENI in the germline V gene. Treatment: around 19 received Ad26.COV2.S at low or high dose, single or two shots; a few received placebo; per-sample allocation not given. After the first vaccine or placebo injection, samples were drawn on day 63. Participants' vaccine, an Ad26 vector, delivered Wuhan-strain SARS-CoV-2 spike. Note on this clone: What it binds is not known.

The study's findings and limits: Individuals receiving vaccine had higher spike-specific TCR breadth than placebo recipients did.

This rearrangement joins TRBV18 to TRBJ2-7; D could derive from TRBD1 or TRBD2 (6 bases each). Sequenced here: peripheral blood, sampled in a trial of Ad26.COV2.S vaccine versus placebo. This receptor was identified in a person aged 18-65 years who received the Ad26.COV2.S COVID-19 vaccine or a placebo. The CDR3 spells CASSPPGGSSYEQYV. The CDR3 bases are TGTGCCAGCTCACCACCAGGGGGGAGCTCCTACGAGCAGTACGTC.